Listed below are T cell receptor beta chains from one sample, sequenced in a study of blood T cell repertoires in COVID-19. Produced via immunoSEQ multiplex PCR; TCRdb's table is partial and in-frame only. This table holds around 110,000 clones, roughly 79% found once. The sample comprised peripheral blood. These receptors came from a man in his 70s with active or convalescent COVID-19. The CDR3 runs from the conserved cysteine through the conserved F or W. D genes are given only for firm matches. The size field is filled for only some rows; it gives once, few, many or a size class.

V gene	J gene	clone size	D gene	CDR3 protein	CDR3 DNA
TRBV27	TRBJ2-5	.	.	CASKPQVRGYLETQYF	TGTGCCAGCAAACCCCAGGTAAGGGGGTACCTGGAGACCCAGTACTTC
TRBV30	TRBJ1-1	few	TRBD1	CAWNRDVQGGNTEAFF	TGTGCCTGGAATCGTGACGTTCAGGGGGGGAACACTGAAGCTTTCTTT
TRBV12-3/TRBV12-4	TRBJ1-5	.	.	CASAKAHGEPQHF	TGTGCCAGCGCGAAGGCCCACGGAGAGCCCCAGCATTTT
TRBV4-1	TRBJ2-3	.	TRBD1	CASSQVGGSADTQYF	TGCGCCAGCAGCCAAGTAGGGGGCAGCGCAGATACGCAGTATTTT
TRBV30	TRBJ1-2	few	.	CAWSVTGRGGYGYTF	TGTGCCTGGAGTGTAACAGGGCGAGGTGGCTATGGCTACACCTTC
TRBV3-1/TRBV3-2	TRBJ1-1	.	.	CASSQAGNTEAFF	TGTGCCAGCAGCCAAGCCGGGAACACTGAAGCTTTCTTT
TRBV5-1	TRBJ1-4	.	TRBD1	CASSFQGAANEKLFF	TGCGCCAGCAGCTTCCAGGGGGCAGCTAATGAAAAACTGTTTTTT
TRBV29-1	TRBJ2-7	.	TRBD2	CSVALGTSGYEQYF	TGCAGCGTAGCCCTTGGGACTAGCGGCTACGAGCAGTACTTC
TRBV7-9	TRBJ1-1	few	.	CASSSQTEAFF	TGTGCCAGCAGCTCCCAAACTGAAGCTTTCTTT
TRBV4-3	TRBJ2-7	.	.	CASSQDLRGSYEQYF	TGCGCCAGCAGCCAAGATCTAAGGGGTAGCTACGAGCAGTACTTC
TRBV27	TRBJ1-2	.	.	CASTQMGGNYGYTF	TGTGCCAGCACCCAGATGGGGGGGAACTATGGCTACACCTTC
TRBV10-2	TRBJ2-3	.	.	CASSESTGSTQYF	TGCGCCAGCAGTGAGTCGACGGGGAGCACGCAGTATTTT
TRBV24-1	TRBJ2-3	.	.	CATSGDTDTQYF	TGTGCCACCAGTGGAGACACAGATACGCAGTATTTT
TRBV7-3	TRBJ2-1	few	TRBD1	CASSPGTAYNEQFF	TGTGCCAGCAGCCCGGGGACAGCCTACAATGAGCAGTTCTTC
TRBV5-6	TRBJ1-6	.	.	CASSWGLGNSPLHF	TGTGCCAGCAGCTGGGGACTGGGTAATTCACCCCTCCACTTT
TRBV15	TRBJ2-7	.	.	CATSREREIGGQYF	TGTGCCACCAGCAGAGAGCGGGAGATAGGGGGGCAGTACTTC
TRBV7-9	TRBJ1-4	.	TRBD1	CASNEGRGLGEKLFF	TGTGCCAGCAACGAAGGCAGGGGGCTGGGTGAAAAACTGTTTTTT
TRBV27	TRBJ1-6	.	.	CASSPQKGGGYNSPLHF	TGTGCCAGCAGTCCCCAGAAGGGGGGGGGATATAATTCACCCCTCCACTTT
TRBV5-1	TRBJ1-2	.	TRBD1	CASSLARTGRDGYTF	TGCGCCAGCAGCTTGGCCAGGACAGGGAGGGATGGCTACACCTTC
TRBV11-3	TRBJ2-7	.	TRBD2	CASSFRLAGGYEQYF	TGTGCCAGCAGCTTCCGACTAGCGGGAGGATACGAGCAGTACTTC
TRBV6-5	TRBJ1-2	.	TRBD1	CASSSLGTEYGYTF	TGTGCCAGCAGTTCGCTGGGGACAGAGTATGGCTACACCTTC
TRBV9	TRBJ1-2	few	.	CASSVGGGKYGYTF	TGTGCCAGCAGCGTAGGGGGCGGAAAATATGGCTACACCTTC
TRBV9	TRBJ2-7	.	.	CASSARDSSYEQYF	TGTGCCAGCAGTGCGCGGGACAGCTCCTACGAGCAGTACTTC
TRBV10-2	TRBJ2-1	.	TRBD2	CASTRTPSGRDNEQFF	TGCGCCAGCACTCGAACCCCTAGCGGGAGGGACAATGAGCAGTTCTTC
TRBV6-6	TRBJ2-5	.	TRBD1	CASSLGQGAETQYF	TGTGCCAGCAGCCTGGGACAGGGGGCTGAGACCCAGTACTTC
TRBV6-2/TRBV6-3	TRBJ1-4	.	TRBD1	CASSPGQGTEKLFF	TGTGCCAGCAGTCCGGGACAGGGCACGGAAAAACTGTTTTTT
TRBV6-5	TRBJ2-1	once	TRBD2	CASSYSGLAGRNEQFF	TGTGCCAGCAGTTACTCAGGACTAGCGGGGAGGAATGAGCAGTTCTTC
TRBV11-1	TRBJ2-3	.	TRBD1	CASSSGQVTDTQYF	TGTGCCAGCAGCTCGGGACAGGTGACAGATACGCAGTATTTT
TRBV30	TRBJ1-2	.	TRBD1	CAWSSPGQSYGYTF	TGTGCCTGGAGTTCTCCGGGACAGAGCTATGGCTACACCTTC
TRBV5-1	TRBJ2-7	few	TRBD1	CASSFSGTGGHEQYF	TGCGCCAGCAGCTTTTCCGGGACAGGGGGCCACGAGCAGTACTTC
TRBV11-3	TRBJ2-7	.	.	CASSLQGVRGEQYF	TGTGCCAGCAGCTTACAGGGTGTCAGGGGCGAGCAGTACTTC
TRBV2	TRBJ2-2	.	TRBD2	CASSESGSGRTGELFF	TGTGCCAGCAGTGAATCTGGTAGCGGGAGGACCGGGGAGCTGTTTTTT
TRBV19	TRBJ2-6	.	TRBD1	CASIKTGGSGANVLTF	TGTGCCAGTATTAAGACAGGGGGCTCTGGGGCCAACGTCCTGACTTTC
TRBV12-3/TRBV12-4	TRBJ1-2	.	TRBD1	CASTPDRGFGYTF	TGTGCCAGCACCCCGGACAGGGGTTTTGGCTACACCTTC
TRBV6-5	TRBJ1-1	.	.	CASSYQRETEAFF	TGTGCCAGCAGTTATCAGAGGGAGACTGAAGCTTTCTTT
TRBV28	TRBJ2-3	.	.	CASSSPGRDTQYF	TGTGCCAGCAGTTCCCCGGGGAGGGATACGCAGTATTTT
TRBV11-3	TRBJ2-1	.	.	CASAKTGFYNEQFF	TGTGCCAGCGCCAAGACAGGTTTCTACAATGAGCAGTTCTTC
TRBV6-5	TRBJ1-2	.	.	CASRGDFYGYTF	TGTGCCAGCAGGGGAGACTTCTATGGCTACACCTTC
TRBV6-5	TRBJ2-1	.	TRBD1	CASSYQGASYNEQFF	TGTGCCAGCAGTTACCAGGGGGCATCCTACAATGAGCAGTTCTTC
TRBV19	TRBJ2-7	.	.	CASSIESGQGNYEQYF	TGTGCCAGTAGTATAGAGTCCGGGCAGGGGAACTACGAGCAGTACTTC
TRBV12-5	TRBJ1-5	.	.	CASGRDTSYNQPQHF	TGTGCTAGTGGTCGGGACACGTCATACAATCAGCCCCAGCATTTT
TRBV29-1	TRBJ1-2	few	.	CSVVGDTRTGYTF	TGCAGCGTTGTAGGGGACACCAGGACTGGCTACACCTTC
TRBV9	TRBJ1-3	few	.	CASSQESGGKGNTIYF	TGTGCCAGCAGCCAGGAGTCGGGGGGCAAGGGAAACACCATATATTTT